This TCR beta chain was profiled in a study of blood T cell repertoires in COVID-19. As processed by the authors: From reference gene primer amplification, estimates of nucleated cell counts were derived. The table came from immunoSEQ multiplex PCR; TCRdb's copy has only in-frame clones and leaves some out. The D gene and trimming were derived from the DNA, and the V and J assignments and clone size from that table. The data contain roughly 53,000 clones, approximately 81% of them seen just once; the ten biggest clones take up roughly 3%. Trimming cost V 2 bases and J 4 bases, with 9 bases left between them. Germline loops: CDR1 SGHVS, CDR2 FNYEAQ. The length of the CDR3 is 15 residues.

The V and J genes are TRBV7-6 and TRBJ2-6, with D tentatively TRBD2 (5 bases). The TCR comes from a man aged 50-59 years with acute or convalescent COVID-19. The source material was peripheral blood. The CDR3 coding sequence is TGTGCCAGCAGCTTAAGAGGGAACGGGGCCAACGTCCTGACTTTC. Translation gives CASSLRGNGANVLTF.